This T cell receptor beta chain was retrieved from a study of T cells in Graves' hyperthyroidism and ophthalmopathy. V gave up 0 bases and J gave up 5 bases; unmatched junction bases: 9. The V gene's germline CDR1 is LGHNA and CDR2 YNFKEQ. The CDR3 is 16 residues long. This clonotype was recorded a few times. RNA transcripts served as the template for amplifying TCR beta CDR3 regions. First-round RT-PCR with HTBI primers amplified the TCR CDR3 region. TCRdb passed the multiplex PCR reads through MiXCR, listing each CDR3 protein once. The table records about 640,000 distinct CDR3 sequences, around 21% of them present only once.

The sample was blood. The chain recombines TRBV4-2 with TRBJ2-7, with 8 bases matching TRBD2. The clonotype comes from a man aged 25-45 years with Graves' ophthalmopathy. Here the CDR3 reads CASSQEWSGRVHEQYF. The CDR3 nucleotides read TGTGCCAGCAGCCAAGAATGGAGCGGGAGAGTCCACGAGCAGTACTTC.